This T cell receptor (beta chain) was recorded in a study of molecular identifiers for immune sequencing clone quantification listed by TCRdb under 2018. Turning to the overall study: For a replicate experiment, the RNA from either 20,000 or 100,000 naive CD8 T cells was divided into five aliquots, and four of those aliquots went on to sequencing. CD8 T cells were used in a methods study to benchmark molecular-identifier clustering-based TCR repertoire sequencing (MIDCIRS) and TCR RNA copy counting. General study outcomes and caveats: Naive libraries contained spiked-in Jurkat TCR RNA (approximately nine copies' worth), which is not part of the donor repertoire. When barcode sub-clustering was omitted, TCR diversity was inflated by chimeric consensus sequences, with chimeras reaching as high as 47%. Modeling estimated roughly 3.2 recovered TCR RNA copies per cell, compared with about 10 by digital PCR, which implies 30% to 35% capture efficiency. In CMV-specific effector cells, over 97% of molecules were held by clones above 20 RNA copies, whereas under 1% of molecules were held by such clones in naive cells. Highly expanded clone sizes could be underestimated because identical TCR molecules may share a barcode. A single cell's worth of spiked-in Jurkat TCR RNA was reported detectable even among 850,000 to 1,000,000 naive CD8 T cells.

Library creation used PCR. Sequencing used an Illumina HiSeq 4000. Bulk TCR libraries were prepared as previously described, using TCR primers listed in Table S5. The Qiagen AllPrep DNA/RNA kit was used to purify total RNA. Before any analysis, reads coming from multiple sequencing runs of the same library were combined into one pool. As for the original processing: Reads were retained only if the reads had an exact TCR constant sequence, and the retained reads were trimmed to 150 nt and grouped according to their 12-nt molecular barcodes. Reads in each barcode group were sub-clustered using a 15% Levenshtein threshold, and a quality-weighted consensus sequence was built for each RNA molecule. Non-functional sequences were removed, as were lower-count sequences one edit away from another. Based on a fit of two negative binomial distributions, barcode sub-clusters having less than 20% of the maximum read count were discarded. TCRdb trimmed public reads at Q25 via fastp, called clones via MiXCR and kept in-frame beta chains. Each entry is one CDR3 protein sequence, shown with its most common DNA and genes. The V and J calls follow TCRdb's processing rather than the paper's. This sample gives around 480,000 distinct CDR3 sequences in total; 20% to 25% of them show up just once. The ten most abundant clones make up 0.84% of the sample.

Libraries of naive CD8 T cells were generated from roughly 21,000 to 960,000 sorted cells, with 10%, 30% or 50% of the purified RNA used. On a BD FACSAria II, naive CD8 T cells were FACS-sorted as CD8+CD4-CCR7+CD45RA+ and collected into RLT Plus buffer. More than 8 TCR copies' worth of Jurkat RNA were spiked into roughly 17,000-1,100,000 naive CD8 T cell samples to test detection sensitivity. CD8 T cells were enriched using RosetteSep CD8+ T Cell Enrichment Cocktail and Ficoll-Paque, and the enriched cells then underwent ACK red cell lysis. V lost 5 bases and J lost 4 bases; the stretch between them is 11 bases long. From its cysteine to its phenylalanine, the CDR3 spans 13 amino acids. The sequence is cut down to CDR3 DNA, 39 bases in frame from base 1. As regards this clonotype: Its antigen remains unidentified. No much larger clone exists at a distance of one base, and base qualities are not known.

The chain is encoded by TRBV12-3 or TRBV12-4 joined to TRBJ1-2, with the D gene too uncertain to name. Source material: naive CD8+ T cells from blood, with Jurkat cell RNA spiked in. Sample cell subset or site, as interpreted from the label and publication: FACS-sorted CD8+CD4-CCR7+CD45RA+ naive T cells. This sequence originates from a human donor in good health. Some libraries in this study had Jurkat cell RNA spiked in. The CDR3 here reads CASSPDFGYGYTF. Read as DNA, the sequence is TGTGCCAGCAGTCCGGACTTCGGCTATGGCTACACCTTC.